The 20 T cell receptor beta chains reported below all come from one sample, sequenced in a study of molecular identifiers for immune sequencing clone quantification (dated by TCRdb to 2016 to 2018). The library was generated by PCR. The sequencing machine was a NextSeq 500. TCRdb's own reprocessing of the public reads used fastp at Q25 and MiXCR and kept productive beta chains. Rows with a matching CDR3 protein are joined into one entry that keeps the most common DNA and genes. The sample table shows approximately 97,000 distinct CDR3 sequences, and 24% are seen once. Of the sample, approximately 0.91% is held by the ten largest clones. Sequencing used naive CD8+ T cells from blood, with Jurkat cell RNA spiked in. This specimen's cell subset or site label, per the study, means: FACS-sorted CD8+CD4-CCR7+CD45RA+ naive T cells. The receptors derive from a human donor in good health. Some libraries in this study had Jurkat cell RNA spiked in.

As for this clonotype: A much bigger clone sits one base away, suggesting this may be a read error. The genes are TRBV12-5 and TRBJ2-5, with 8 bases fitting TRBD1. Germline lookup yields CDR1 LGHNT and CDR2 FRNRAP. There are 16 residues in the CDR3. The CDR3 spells CASGSTDRGNQETRYF. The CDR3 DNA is TGTGCTAGTGGTTCAACCGACAGGGGTAACCAAGAGACCCGGTACTTC.

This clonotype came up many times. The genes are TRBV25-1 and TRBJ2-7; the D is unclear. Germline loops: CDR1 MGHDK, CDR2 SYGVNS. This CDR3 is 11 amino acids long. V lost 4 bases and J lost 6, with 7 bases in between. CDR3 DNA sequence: TGTGCCAGCAGTGGGTCGGGCGAGCAGTACTTC. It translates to CASSGSGEQYF.

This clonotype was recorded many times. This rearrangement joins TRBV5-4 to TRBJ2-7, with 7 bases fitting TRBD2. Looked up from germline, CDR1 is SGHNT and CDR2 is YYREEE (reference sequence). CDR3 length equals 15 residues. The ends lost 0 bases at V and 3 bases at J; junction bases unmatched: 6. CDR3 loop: CASSLGSGNGYEQYF. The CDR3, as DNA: TGTGCCAGCAGCTTGGGCAGCGGGAACGGCTACGAGCAGTACTTC.

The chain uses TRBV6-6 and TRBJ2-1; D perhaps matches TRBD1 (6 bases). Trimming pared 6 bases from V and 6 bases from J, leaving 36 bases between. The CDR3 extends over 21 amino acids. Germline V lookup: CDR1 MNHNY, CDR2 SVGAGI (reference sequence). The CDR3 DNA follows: TGTGCCAGCAGCGCCTTCCAGGCCGGCCTAGCAAAGCTACTACAGGGCAATGAGCAGTTCTTC. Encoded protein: CASSAFQAGLAKLLQGNEQFF.

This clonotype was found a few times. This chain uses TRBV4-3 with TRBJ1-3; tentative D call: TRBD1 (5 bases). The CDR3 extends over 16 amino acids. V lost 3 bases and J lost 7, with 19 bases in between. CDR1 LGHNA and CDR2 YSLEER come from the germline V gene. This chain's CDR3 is CASSQGRTGPGNTIYF. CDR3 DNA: TGCGCCAGCAGCCAGGGCCGGACGGGACCAGGGAACACCATATATTTT.

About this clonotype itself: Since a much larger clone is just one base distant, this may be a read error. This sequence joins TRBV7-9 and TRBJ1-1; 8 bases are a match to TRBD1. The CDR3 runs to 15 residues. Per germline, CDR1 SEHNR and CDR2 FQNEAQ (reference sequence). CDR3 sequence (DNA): TGTGCCAGCAGCCCTCCGGACAGGGCGAACACTGAAGCTCTCTTT. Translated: CASSPPDRANTEALF.

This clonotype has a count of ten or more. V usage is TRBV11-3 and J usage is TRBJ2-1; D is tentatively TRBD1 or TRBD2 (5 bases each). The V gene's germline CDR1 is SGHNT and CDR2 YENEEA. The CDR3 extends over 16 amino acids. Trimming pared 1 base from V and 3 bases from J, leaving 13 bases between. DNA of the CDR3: TGTGCCAGCAGCTTAGGGGTCGGGACGTACTACAATGAGCAGTTCTTC. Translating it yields CASSLGVGTYYNEQFF. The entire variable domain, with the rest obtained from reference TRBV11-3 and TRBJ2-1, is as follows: EAGVVQSPRYKIIEKKQPVAFWCNPISGHNTLYWYLQNLGQGPELLIRYENEEAVDDSQLPKDRFSAERLKGVDSTLKIQPAELGDSAVYLCASSLGVGTYYNEQFFGPGTRLTVL.

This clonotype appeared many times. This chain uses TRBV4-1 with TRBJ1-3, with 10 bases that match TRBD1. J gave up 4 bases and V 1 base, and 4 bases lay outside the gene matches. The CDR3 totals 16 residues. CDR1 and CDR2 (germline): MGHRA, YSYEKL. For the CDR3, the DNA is TGCGCCAGCAGCCAAGCTGGGACAGGGGTAGGAAACACCATATATTTT. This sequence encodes CASSQAGTGVGNTIYF.

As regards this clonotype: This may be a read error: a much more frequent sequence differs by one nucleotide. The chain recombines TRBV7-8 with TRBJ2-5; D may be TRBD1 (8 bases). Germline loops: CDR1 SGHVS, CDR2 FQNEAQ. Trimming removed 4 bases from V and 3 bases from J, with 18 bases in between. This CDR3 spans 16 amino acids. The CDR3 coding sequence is TGTGCCAGCAGCTGGGGGGGACAGGAGTACAAAGAGACCCAGTACTTC. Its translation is CASSWGGQEYKETQYF.

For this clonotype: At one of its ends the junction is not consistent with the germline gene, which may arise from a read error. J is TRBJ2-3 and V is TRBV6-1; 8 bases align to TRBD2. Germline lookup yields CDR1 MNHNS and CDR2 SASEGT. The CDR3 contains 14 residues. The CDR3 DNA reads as TGCGCTGGGTCATCCAGCGGGAGTTCAGATACGCAGTATTTT. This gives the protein CAGSSSGSSDTQYF.

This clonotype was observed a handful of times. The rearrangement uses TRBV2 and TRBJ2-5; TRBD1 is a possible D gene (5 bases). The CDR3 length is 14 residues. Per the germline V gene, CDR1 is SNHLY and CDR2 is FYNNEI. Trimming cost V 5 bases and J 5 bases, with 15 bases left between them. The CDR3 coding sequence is TGTGCCAGCAGTCGTGCAGGGCAGGTGGAGACCCAGTACTTC. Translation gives CASSRAGQVETQYF.

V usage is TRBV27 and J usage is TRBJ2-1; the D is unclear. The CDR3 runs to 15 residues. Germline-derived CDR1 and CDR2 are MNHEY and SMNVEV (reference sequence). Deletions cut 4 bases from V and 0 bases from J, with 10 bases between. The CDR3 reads CASSYSGSSYNEQFF. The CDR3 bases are TGTGCCAGCAGTTATAGTGGCAGCTCCTACAATGAGCAGTTCTTC.

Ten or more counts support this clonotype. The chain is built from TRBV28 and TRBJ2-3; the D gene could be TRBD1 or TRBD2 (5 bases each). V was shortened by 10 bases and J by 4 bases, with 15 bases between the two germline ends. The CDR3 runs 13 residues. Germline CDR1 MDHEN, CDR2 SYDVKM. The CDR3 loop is CATGTRDSDTQYF. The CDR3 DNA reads TGTGCCACCGGGACCAGGGATTCAGATACGCAGTATTTT.

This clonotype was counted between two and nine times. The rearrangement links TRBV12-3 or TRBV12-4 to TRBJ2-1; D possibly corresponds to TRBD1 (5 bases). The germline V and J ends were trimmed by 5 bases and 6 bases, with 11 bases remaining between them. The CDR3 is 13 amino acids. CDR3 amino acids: CASSPGLSNEQFF. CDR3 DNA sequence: TGTGCCAGCAGTCCAGGGTTATCCAATGAGCAGTTCTTC.

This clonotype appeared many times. The CDR3 spells CASRTTSGSSGELFF. CDR3 bases: TGTGCCAGCAGAACGACTAGCGGGAGTTCCGGGGAGCTGTTTTTT. This chain connects TRBV3-1 to TRBJ2-2, with TRBD2 identical over 12 bases. J gave up 6 bases and V 6 bases, and 5 bases lay outside the gene matches. CDR1 is LGHDT, CDR2 YNNKEL, per germline (reference sequence). This CDR3 has 15 residues.

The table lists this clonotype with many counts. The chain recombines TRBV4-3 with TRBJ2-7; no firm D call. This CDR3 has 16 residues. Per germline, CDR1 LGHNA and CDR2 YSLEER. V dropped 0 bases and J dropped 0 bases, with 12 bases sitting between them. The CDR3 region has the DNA TGCGCCAGCAGCCAAGAAGAAGGGTTATCCTCCTACGAGCAGTACTTC. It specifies CASSQEEGLSSYEQYF.

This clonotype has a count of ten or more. The CDR3: CRWAGERSSYEQYF. In nucleotides, the CDR3 is TGCAGGTGGGCTGGGGAGAGGAGCTCCTACGAGCAGTACTTC. This chain joins TRBV20-1 and TRBJ2-7; D perhaps matches TRBD2 (5 bases). The germline V gene has CDR1 DFQATT and CDR2 SNEGSKA (reference sequence). The CDR3 loop spans 14 amino acids.

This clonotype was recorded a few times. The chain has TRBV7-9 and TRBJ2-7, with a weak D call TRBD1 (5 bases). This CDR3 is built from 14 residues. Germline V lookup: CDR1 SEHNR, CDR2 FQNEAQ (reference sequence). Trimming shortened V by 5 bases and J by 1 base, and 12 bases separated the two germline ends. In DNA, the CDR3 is TGTGCCAGCAGCCCCCCGACAGTTTCCTACGAGCAGTACTTC. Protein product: CASSPPTVSYEQYF.

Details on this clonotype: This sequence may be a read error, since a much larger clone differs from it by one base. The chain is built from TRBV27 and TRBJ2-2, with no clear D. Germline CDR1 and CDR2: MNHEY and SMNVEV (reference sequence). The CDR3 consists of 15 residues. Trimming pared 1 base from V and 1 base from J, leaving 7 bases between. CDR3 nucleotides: TGTGCCAGCAGTTTATACTCAGGGAACACCGGGGAGCTGTTTTTT. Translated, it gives CASSLYSGNTGELFF.

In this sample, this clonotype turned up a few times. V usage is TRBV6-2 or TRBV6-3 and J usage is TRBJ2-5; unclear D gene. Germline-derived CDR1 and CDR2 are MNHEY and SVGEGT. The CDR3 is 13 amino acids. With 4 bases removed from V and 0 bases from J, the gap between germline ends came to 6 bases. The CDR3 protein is CASSFEYQETQYF. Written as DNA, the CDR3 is TGTGCCAGCAGTTTCGAGTACCAAGAGACCCAGTACTTC.